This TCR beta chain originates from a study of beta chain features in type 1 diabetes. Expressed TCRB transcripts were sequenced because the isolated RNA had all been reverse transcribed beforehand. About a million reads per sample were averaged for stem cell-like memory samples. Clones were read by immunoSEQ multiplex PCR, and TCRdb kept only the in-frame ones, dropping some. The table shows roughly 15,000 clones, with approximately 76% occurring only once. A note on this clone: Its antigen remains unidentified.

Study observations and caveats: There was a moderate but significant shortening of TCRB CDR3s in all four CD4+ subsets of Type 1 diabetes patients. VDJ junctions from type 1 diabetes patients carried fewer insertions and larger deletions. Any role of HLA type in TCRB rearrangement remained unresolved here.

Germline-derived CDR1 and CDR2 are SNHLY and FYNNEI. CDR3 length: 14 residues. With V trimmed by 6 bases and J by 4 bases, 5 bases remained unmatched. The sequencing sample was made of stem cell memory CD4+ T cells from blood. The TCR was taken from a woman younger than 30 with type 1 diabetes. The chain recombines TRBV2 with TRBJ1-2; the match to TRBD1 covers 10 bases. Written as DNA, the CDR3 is TGTGCCAGCAGCGTGGGACAGGGGACCTATGGCTACACCTTC. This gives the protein CASSVGQGTYGYTF. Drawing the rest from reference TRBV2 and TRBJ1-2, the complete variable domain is EPEVTQTPSHQVTQMGQEVILRCVPISNHLYFYWYRQILGQKVEFLVSFYNNEISEKSEIFDDQFSVERPDGSNFTLKIRSTKLEDSAMYFCASSVGQGTYGYTFGSGTRLTVV.